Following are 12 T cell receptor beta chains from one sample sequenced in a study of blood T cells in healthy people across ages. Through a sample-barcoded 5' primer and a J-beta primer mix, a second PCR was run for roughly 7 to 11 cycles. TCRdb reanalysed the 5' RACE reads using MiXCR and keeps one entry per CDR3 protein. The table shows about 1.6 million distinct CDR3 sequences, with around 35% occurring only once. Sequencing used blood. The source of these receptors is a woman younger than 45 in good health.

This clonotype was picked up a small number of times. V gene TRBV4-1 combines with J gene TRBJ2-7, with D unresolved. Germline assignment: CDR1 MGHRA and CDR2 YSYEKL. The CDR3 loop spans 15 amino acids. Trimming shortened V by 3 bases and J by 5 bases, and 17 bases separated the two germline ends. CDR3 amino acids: CASSHALGPGHEQYF. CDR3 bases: TGCGCCAGCAGCCATGCATTAGGGCCTGGACACGAGCAGTACTTC.

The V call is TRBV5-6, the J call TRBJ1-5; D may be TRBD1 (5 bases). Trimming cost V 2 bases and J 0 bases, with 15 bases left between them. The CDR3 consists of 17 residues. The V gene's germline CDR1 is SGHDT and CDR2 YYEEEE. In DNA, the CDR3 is TGTGCCAGCAGCTTTTCGGGGCAGGGCTATAGCAATCAGCCCCAGCATTTT. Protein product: CASSFSGQGYSNQPQHF.

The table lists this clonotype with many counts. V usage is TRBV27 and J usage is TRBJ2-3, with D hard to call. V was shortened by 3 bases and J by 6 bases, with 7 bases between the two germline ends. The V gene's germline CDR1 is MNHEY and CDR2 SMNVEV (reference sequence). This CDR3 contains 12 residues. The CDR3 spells CASSFDGDTQYF. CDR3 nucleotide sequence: TGTGCCAGCAGTTTTGATGGGGATACGCAGTATTTT.

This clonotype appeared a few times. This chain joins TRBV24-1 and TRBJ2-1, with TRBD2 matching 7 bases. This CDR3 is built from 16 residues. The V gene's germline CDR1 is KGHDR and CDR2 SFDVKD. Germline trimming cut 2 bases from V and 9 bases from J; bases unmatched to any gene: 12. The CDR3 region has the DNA TGTGCCACCAGTGATTCCGGTCTAGCGGTGGATAGTGAGCAGTTCTTC. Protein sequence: CATSDSGLAVDSEQFF.

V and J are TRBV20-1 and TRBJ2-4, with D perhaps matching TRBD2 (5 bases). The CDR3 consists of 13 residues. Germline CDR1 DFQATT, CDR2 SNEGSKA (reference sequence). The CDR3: CRLRGPAKNIQYF. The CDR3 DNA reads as TGCAGACTGAGAGGGCCAGCCAAAAACATTCAGTACTTC.

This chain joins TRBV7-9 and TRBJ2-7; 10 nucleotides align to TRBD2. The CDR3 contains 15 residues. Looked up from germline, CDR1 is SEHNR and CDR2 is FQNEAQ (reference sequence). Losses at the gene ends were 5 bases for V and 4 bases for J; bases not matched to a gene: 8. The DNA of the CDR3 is TGTGCCAGCAGCCCCGGGACTAGCGAGCCTTACGAGCAGTACTTC. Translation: CASSPGTSEPYEQYF.

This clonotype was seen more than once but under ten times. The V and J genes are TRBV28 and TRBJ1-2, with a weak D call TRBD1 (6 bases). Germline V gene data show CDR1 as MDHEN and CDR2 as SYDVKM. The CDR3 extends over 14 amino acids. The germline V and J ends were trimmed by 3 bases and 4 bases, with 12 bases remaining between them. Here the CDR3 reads CASSFGQRAYGYTF. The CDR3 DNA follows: TGTGCCAGCAGTTTTGGACAGCGGGCCTATGGCTACACCTTC.

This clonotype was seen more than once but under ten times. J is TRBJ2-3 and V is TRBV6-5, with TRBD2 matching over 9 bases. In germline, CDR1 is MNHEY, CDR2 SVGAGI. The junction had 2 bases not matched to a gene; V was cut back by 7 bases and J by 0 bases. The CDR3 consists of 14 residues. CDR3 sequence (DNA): TGTGCCAGCACTAGCGGGGTCAGCACAGATACGCAGTATTTT. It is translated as CASTSGVSTDTQYF.

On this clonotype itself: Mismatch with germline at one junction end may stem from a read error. In nucleotides, the CDR3 is TGTGCCAGCAGTCCTTTGCTGGGGATTACTAGCGGGGGGTACACAGATGCGCAGTATTTT. This translates into CASSPLLGITSGGYTDAQYF. The chain carries TRBV12-3 or TRBV12-4 and TRBJ2-3, with TRBD2 matching 12 bases. This CDR3 is built from 20 residues.

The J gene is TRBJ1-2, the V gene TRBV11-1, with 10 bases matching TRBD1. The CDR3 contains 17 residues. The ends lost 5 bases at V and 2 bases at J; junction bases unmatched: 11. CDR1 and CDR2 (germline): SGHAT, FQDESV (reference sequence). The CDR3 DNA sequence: TGTGCCAGCAGCCCCACCGGGACAGGGGCGGGGAACTATGGCTACACCTTC. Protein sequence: CASSPTGTGAGNYGYTF.

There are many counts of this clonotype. In DNA form, the CDR3 reads TGTGCCAGCAGCCCCTCTAACTATGGCTACACCTTC. It yields the protein CASSPSNYGYTF. V is TRBV5-6 and J is TRBJ1-2, with D hard to call. This CDR3 spans 12 amino acids. V gave up 4 bases and J gave up 0 bases, with 4 bases separating them. Germline V gene sequence: CDR1 SGHDT, CDR2 YYEEEE.

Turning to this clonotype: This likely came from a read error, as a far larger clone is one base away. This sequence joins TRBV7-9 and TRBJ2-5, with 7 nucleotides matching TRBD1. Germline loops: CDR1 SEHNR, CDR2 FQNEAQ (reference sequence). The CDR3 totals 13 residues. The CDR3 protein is CTSSLGGKETQYF. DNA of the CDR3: TGTACCAGCAGCTTAGGGGGCAAAGAGACCCAGTACTTC.